This T cell receptor (beta chain) comes out of a study of shared clonotypes between healthy human individuals. The data were produced by immunoSEQ multiplex PCR, yet TCRdb's version contains in-frame clones alone and is incomplete. The data show roughly 2,500,000 clones, 80% to 95% seen once. The V end lost 0 bases, the J end lost 10 bases, and 12 bases lay between the germline ends. The CDR3 loop spans 13 amino acids. Germline V gene data show CDR1 as SGHNT and CDR2 as YENEEA. The sequenced sample was naive CD4+ T cells from PBMCs. Documented subset: CD45RA+ positively selected. This chain links TRBV11-3 with TRBJ1-1; D ambiguous. The TCR originated in a man between 18 and 35 years old in good health. Some clones in this sample may be carry-over from other donors' samples. CDR3 loop: CASSLDATVLAFF. The CDR3 DNA is TGTGCCAGCAGCTTAGATGCCACAGTTTTAGCTTTCTTT.